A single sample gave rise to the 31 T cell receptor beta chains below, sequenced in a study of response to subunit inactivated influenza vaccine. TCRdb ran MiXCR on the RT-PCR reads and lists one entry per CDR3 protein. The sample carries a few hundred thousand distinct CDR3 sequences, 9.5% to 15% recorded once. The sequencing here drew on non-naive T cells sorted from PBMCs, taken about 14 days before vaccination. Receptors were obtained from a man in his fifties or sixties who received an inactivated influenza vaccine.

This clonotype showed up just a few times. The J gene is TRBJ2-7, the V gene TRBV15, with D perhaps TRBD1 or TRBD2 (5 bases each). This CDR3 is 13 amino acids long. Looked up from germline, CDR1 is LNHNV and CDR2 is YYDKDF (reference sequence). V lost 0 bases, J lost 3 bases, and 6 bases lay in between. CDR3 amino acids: CATSREGDYEQYF. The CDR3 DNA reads TGTGCCACCAGCAGAGAGGGGGACTACGAGCAGTACTTC.

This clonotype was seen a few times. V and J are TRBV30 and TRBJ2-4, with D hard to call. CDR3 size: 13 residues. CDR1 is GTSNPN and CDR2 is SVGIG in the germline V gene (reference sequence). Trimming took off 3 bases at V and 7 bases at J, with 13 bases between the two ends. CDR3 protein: CAWSKRVANIQYF. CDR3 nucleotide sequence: TGTGCCTGGAGCAAGAGAGTGGCGAACATTCAGTACTTC.

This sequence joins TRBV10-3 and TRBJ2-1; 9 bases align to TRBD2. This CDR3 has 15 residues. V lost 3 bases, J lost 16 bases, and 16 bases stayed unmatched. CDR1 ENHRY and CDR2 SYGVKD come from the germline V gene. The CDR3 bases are TGTGCCATCAGTGAAGGGGTGGTAAGGCGGGAGGGCCTTTTCTTC. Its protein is CAISEGVVRREGLFF.

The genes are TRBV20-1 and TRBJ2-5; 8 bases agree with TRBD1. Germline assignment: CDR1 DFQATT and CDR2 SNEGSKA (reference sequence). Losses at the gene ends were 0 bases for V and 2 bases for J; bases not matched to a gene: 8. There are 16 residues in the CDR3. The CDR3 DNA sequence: TGCAGTGCTAGAGATTCCAGGACAGGGATTCAAGAGACCCAGTACTTC. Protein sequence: CSARDSRTGIQETQYF.

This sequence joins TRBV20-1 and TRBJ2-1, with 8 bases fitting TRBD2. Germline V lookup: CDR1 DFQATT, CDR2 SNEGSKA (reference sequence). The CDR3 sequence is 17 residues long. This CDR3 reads CCARDRGFSGVMDEQFF. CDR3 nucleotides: TGCTGCGCTAGAGATAGGGGGTTTAGCGGGGTCATGGATGAGCAGTTCTTC.

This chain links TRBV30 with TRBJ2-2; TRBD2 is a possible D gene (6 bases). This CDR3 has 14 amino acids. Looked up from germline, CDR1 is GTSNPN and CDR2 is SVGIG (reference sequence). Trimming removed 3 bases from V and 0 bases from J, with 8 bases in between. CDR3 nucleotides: TGTGCCTGGAGAGGGAGGACGAACACCGGGGAGCTGTTTTTT. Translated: CAWRGRTNTGELFF.

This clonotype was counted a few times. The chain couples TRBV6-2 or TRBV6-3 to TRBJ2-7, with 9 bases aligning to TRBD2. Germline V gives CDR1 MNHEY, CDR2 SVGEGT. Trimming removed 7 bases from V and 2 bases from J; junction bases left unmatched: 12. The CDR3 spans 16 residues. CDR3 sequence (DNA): TGTGCCAGCACCACCTCCCCTGGCGGGGGGGCCTACGAGCAGTACTTC. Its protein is CASTTSPGGGAYEQYF.

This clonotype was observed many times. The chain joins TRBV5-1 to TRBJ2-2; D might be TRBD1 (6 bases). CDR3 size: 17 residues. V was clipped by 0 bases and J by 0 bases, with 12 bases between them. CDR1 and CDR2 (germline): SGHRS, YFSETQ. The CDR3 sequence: CASSLAYGGTNTGELFF. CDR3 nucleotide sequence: TGCGCCAGCAGCTTGGCCTATGGGGGCACGAACACCGGGGAGCTGTTTTTT.

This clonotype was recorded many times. The CDR3 spells CSVEDRVETQYF. The DNA for the CDR3 is TGCAGCGTTGAAGACCGGGTTGAGACCCAGTACTTC. The chain couples TRBV29-1 to TRBJ2-5, with D hard to call. CDR1 is SQVTM, CDR2 ANQGSEA, per germline. The CDR3 spans 12 residues. V was clipped by 0 bases and J by 5 bases, with 7 bases between them.

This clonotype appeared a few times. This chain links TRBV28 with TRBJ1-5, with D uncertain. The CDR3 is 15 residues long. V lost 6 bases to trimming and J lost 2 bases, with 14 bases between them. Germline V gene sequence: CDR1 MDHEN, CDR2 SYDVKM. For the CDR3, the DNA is TGTGCCAGCAGCCTCGGTGATGGAGGCAATCAGCCCCAGCATTTT. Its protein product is CASSLGDGGNQPQHF. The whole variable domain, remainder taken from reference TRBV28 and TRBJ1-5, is DVKVTQSSRYLVKRTGEKVFLECVQDMDHENMFWYRQDPGLGLRLIYFSYDVKMKEKGDIPEGYSVSREKKERFSLILESASTNQTSMYLCASSLGDGGNQPQHFGDGTRLSIL.

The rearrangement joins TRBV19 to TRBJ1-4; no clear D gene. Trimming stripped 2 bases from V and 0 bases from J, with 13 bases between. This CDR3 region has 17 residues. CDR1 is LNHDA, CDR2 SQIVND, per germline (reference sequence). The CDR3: CASSIPLRVATNEKLFF. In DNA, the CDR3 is TGTGCCAGTAGTATACCCCTCCGAGTTGCAACTAATGAAAAACTGTTTTTT.

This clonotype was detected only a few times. CDR3 sequence reads: CSVEWVGAGTDTQYF. In DNA form, the CDR3 reads TGCAGCGTTGAATGGGTGGGAGCGGGCACAGATACGCAGTATTTT. The J gene is TRBJ2-3, the V gene TRBV29-1, with D possibly matching TRBD2 (5 bases). Germline V gene sequence: CDR1 SQVTM, CDR2 ANQGSEA. The CDR3 runs to 15 residues. Deletions cut 2 bases from V and 1 base from J, with 13 bases between.

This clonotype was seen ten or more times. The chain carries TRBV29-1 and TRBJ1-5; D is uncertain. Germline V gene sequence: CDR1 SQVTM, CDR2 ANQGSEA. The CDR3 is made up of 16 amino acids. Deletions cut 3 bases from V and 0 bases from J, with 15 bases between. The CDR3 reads CSVEGMQAASNQPQHF. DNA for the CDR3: TGCAGCGTTGAGGGGATGCAGGCCGCTAGCAATCAGCCCCAGCATTTT.

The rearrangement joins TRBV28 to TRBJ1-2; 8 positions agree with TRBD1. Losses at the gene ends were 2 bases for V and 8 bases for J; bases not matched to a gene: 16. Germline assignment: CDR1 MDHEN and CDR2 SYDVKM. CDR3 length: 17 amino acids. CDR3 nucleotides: TGTGCCAGCAGTTTACCCCCCTCGGAGCAGGGGGCGAAAGGCTACACCTTC. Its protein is CASSLPPSEQGAKGYTF.

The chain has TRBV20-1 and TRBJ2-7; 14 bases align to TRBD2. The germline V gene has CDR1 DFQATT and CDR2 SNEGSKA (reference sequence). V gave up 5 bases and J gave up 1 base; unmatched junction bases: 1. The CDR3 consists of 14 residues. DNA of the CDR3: TGCAGTGCTGGGACTAGCGGGAGATCCTACGAGCAGTACTTC. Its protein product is CSAGTSGRSYEQYF.

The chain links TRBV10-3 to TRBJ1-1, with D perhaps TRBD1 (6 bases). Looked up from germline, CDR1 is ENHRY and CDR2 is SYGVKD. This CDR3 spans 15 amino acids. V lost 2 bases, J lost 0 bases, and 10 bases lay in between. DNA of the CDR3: TGTGCCATCAGTGAGGTAGGGGGGTTGAACACTGAAGCTTTCTTT. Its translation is CAISEVGGLNTEAFF.

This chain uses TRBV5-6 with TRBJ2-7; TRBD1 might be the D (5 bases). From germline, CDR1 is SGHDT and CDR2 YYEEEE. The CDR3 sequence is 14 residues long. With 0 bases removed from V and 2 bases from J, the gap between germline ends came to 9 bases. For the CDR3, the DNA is TGTGCCAGCAGCTTGGCAGGGTGGGCCTACGAGCAGTACTTC. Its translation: CASSLAGWAYEQYF.

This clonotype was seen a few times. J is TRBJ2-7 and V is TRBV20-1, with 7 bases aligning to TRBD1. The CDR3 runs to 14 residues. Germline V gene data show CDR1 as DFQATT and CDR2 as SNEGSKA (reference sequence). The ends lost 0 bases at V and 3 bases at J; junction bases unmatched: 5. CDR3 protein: CSARDRDRLYEQYF. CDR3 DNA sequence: TGCAGTGCTAGAGATCGGGACAGACTCTACGAGCAGTACTTC.

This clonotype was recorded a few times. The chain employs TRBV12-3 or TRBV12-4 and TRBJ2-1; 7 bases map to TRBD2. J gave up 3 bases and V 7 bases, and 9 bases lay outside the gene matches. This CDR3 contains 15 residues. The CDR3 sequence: CASTQRGGGYNEQFF. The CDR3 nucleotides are TGTGCCAGCACCCAAAGGGGCGGGGGCTACAATGAGCAGTTCTTC.

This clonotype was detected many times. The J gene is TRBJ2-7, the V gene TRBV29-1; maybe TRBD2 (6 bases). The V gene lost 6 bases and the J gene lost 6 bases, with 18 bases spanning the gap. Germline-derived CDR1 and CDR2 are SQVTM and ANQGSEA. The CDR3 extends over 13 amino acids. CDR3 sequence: CSVGRETSTEQYF. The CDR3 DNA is TGCAGCGTGGGACGGGAGACCTCTACCGAGCAGTACTTC.

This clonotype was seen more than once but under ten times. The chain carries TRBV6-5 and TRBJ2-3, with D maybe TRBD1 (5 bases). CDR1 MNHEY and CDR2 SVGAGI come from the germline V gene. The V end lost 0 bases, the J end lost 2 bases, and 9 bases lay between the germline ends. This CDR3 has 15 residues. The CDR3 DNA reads TGTGCCAGCAGTTACTCGTCCAGGGTCACAGATACGCAGTATTTT. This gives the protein CASSYSSRVTDTQYF.

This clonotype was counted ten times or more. CDR3 amino acids: CSAISRSGNEKLFF. The CDR3 coding sequence is TGCAGTGCTATTTCTCGTAGCGGGAATGAAAAACTGTTTTTT. The rearrangement uses TRBV20-1 and TRBJ1-4; no clear D. CDR3 size: 14 residues. Trimming left V 4 bases short and J 5 bases short, with 14 bases between. CDR1 and CDR2 (germline): DFQATT, SNEGSKA (reference sequence).

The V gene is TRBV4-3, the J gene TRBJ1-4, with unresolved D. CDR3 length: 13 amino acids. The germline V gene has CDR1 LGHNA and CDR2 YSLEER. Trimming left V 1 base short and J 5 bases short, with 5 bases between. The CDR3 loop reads CASSQGPNEKLFF. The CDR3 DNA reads TGCGCCAGCAGCCAAGGACCGAATGAAAAACTGTTTTTT.

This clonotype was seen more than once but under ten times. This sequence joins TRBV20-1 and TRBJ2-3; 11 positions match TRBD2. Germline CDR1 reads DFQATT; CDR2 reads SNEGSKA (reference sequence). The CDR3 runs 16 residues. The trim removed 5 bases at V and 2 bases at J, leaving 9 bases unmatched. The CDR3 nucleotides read TGCAGTGCTTCCGGGACTAGCGGAACTAACACAGATACGCAGTATTTT. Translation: CSASGTSGTNTDTQYF.

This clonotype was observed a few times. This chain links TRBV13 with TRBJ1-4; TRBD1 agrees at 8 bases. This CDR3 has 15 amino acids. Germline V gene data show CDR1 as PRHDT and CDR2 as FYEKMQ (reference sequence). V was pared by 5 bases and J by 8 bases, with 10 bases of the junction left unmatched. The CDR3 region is CASSRLGQGSEKLFF. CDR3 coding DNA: TGTGCCAGCAGCCGCCTTGGACAGGGTAGCGAAAAACTGTTTTTT.

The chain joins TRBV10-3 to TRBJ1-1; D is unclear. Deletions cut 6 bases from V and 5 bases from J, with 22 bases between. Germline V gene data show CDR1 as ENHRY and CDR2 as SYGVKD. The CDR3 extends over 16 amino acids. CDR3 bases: TGTGCCATCAGCAAAACACCCTCGGGGATGGGGACTGAAGCTTTCTTT. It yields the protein CAISKTPSGMGTEAFF.

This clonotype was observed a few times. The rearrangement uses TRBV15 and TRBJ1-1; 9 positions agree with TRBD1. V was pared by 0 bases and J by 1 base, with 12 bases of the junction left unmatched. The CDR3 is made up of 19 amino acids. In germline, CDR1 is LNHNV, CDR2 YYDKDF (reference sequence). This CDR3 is CATSRDHGTGNLKNTEAFF. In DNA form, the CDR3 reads TGTGCCACCAGCAGAGATCATGGGACAGGGAACCTTAAGAACACTGAAGCTTTCTTT. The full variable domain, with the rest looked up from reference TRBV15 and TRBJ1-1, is DAMVIQNPRYQVTQFGKPVTLSCSQTLNHNVMYWYQQKSSQAPKLLFHYYDKDFNNEADTPDNFQSRRPNTSFCFLDIRSPGLGDTAMYLCATSRDHGTGNLKNTEAFFGQGTRLTVV.

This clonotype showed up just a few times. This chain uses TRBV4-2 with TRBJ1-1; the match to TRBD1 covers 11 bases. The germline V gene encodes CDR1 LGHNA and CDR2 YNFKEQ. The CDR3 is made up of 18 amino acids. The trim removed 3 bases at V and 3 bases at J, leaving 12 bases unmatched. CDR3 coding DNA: TGTGCCAGCAGCCAGCAGAAAGGGACAGGGGGTTCTTACACTGAAGCTTTCTTT. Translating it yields CASSQQKGTGGSYTEAFF.

CDR3 in amino acids: CASSLKLAGGPISYEQYF. CDR3 DNA sequence: TGTGCCAGCAGCTTGAAACTAGCGGGAGGCCCAATCTCCTACGAGCAGTACTTC. The V and J genes are TRBV5-4 and TRBJ2-7, with 12 bases that match TRBD2. From germline, CDR1 is SGHNT and CDR2 YYREEE (reference sequence). The CDR3 runs to 18 residues. V lost 1 base to trimming and J lost 0 bases; unmatched junction nucleotides: 8.

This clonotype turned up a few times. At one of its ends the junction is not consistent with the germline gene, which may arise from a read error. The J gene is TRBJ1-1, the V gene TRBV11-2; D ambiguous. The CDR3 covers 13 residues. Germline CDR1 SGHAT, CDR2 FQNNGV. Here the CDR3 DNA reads TGTGCCAGCAGCTTAGGATTCGATCAGTTAGGAGGATTT. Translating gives CASSLGFDQLGGF.

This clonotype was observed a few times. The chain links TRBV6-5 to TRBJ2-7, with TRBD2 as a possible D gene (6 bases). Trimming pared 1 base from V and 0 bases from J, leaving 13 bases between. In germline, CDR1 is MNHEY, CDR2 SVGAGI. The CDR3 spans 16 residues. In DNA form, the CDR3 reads TGTGCCAGCAGTTACTTGACAGCGACTAGCTCCTACGAGCAGTACTTC. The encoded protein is CASSYLTATSSYEQYF.